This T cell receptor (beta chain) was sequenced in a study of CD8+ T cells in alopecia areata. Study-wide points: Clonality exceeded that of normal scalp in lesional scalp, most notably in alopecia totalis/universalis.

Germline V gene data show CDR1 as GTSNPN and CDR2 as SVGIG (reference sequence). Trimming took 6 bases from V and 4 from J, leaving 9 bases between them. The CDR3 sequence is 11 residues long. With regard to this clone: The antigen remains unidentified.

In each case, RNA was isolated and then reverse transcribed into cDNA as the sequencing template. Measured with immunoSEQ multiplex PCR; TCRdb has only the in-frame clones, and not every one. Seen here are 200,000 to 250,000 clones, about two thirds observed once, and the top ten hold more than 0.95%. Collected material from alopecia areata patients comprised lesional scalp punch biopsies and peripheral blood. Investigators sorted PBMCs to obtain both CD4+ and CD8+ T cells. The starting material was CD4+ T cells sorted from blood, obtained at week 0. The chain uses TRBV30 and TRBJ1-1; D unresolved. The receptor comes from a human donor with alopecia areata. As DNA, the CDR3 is TGTGCCTGCGGGCGCGGCACTGAAGCTTTCTTT. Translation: CACGRGTEAFF.